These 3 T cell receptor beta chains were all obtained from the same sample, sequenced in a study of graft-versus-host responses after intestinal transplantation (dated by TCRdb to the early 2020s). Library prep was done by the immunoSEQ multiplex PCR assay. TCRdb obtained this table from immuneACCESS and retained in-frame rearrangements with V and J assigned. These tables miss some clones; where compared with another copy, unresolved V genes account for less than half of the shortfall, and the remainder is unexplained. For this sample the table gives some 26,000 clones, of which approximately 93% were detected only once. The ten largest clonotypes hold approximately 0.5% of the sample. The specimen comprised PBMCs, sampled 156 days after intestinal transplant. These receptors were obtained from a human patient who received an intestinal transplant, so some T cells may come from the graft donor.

CDR3 bases: TGCGCCAGCAGCCCACTAGTGACTAGCGGGGGCGGAGGGGGGGAAAAACTGTTTTTT. It translates to CASSPLVTSGGGGGEKLFF. V gene TRBV4-3 combines with J gene TRBJ1-4; possibly TRBD1 for D (6 bases). Germline values: CDR1 LGHNA, CDR2 YSLEER. The CDR3 sequence is 19 residues long. V lost 4 bases and J 8 bases, leaving 29 bases between the germline ends.

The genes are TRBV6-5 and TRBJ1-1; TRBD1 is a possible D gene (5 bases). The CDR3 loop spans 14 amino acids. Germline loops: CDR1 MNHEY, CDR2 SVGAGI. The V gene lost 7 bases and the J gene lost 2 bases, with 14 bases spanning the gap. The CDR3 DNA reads TGTGCCAGCACTACCGGGACGGCTAACACTGAAGCTTTCTTT. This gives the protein CASTTGTANTEAFF.

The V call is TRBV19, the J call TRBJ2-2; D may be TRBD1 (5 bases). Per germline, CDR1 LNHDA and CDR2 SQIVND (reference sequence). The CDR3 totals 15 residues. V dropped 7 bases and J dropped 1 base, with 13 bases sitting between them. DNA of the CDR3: TGTGCCAGTACGTACTACAGGATGAACACCGGGGAGCTGTTTTTT. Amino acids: CASTYYRMNTGELFF. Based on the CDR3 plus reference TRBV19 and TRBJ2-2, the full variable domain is DGGITQSPKYLFRKEGQNVTLSCEQNLNHDAMYWYRQDPGQGLRLIYYSQIVNDFQKGDIAEGYSVSREKKESFPLTVTSAQKNPTAFYLCASTYYRMNTGELFFGEGSRLTVL.